This TCR beta chain was obtained from a study of HIV-infected patients and healthy controls. No cell fractionation was done, so the repertoire covers all unsorted peripheral blood T cells. The table lists this clonotype with a few counts. Trimming took 6 bases from V and 0 from J, leaving 14 bases between them. CDR1 and CDR2 from the germline V gene are MNHEY and SMNVEV (reference sequence). The CDR3 covers 16 residues. Alpha and beta constant-region primers primed reverse transcription of about 470 ng RNA. Alpha and beta chain libraries were made separately by chain-specific third strand synthesis with multiplexing indices. TCRdb fed the 5' RACE reads into MiXCR, producing one record per CDR3 protein. The table shows 18,000 or so distinct CDR3 sequences, with more than 9% occurring only once.

The J gene is TRBJ1-4, the V gene TRBV27; maybe TRBD1 (6 bases). This receptor was obtained from an adult in good health. Sequenced sample: blood. The CDR3 sequence is CASRYGTTPTNEKLFF. The CDR3 nucleotides are TGTGCCAGCAGATACGGGACAACCCCAACTAATGAAAAACTGTTTTTT. Full variable domain (outside the CDR3, taken from reference TRBV27 and TRBJ1-4): EAQVTQNPRYLITVTGKKLTVTCSQNMNHEYMSWYRQDPGLGLRQIYYSMNVEVTDKGDVPEGYKVSRKEKRNFPLILESPSPNQTSLYFCASRYGTTPTNEKLFFGSGTQLSVL.